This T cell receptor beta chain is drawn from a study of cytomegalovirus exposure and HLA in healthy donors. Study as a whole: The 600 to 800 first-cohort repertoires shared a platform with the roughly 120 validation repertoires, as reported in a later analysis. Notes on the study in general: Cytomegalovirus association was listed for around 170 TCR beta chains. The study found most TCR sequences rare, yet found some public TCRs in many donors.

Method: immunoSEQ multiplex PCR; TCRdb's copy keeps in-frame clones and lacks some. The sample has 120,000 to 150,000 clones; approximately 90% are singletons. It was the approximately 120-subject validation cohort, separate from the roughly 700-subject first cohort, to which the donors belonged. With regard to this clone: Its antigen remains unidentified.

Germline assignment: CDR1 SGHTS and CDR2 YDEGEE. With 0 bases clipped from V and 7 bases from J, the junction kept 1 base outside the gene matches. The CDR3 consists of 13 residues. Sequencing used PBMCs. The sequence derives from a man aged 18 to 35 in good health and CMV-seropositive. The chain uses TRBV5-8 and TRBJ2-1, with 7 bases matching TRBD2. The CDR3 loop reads CASSLGEGNEQFF. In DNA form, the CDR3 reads TGTGCCAGCAGCTTGGGGGAGGGGAATGAGCAGTTCTTC.